Following are 4 T cell receptor beta chains from one sample sequenced in a study of blood T cell repertoires in COVID-19. Produced via immunoSEQ multiplex PCR; TCRdb's table is partial and in-frame only. The table shows 140,000 to 150,000 clones, with around nine tenths occurring only once. Sequencing was performed on peripheral blood. Receptors were obtained from a woman aged 45-65 years with acute or convalescent COVID-19.

The chain combines TRBV9 with TRBJ2-7; 7 bases align to TRBD2. V was pared by 0 bases and J by 5 bases, with 8 bases of the junction left unmatched. Germline CDR1 reads SGDLS; CDR2 reads YYNGEE. The CDR3 covers 15 residues. The DNA for the CDR3 is TGTGCCAGCAGCGTAGCGGGGCGGGAGAACGACGAGCAGTACTTC. It specifies CASSVAGRENDEQYF.

The chain couples TRBV27 to TRBJ1-2; D perhaps matches TRBD1 (6 bases). Per the germline V gene, CDR1 is MNHEY and CDR2 is SMNVEV (reference sequence). The V end was cut by 2 bases, the J end by 6 bases, with 10 bases between. This CDR3 spans 13 amino acids. CDR3 protein: CASSLSGGHGYTF. The CDR3 DNA reads as TGTGCCAGCAGTTTAAGCGGGGGCCATGGCTACACCTTC.

V usage is TRBV5-1 and J usage is TRBJ1-3; 9 bases are a match to TRBD1. This CDR3 contains 14 residues. The germline gives CDR1 SGHRS, CDR2 YFSETQ. J was trimmed by 9 bases and V by 7 bases; bases with no gene match: 11. The CDR3 region is CASRGTGQGRTIYF. As DNA, the CDR3 is TGCGCCAGCCGAGGGACAGGGCAAGGACGCACCATATATTTT.

The chain carries TRBV13 and TRBJ2-7, with 15 bases that match TRBD2. The CDR3 loop spans 15 amino acids. The ends lost 3 bases at V and 7 bases at J; junction bases unmatched: 4. CDR1 and CDR2 from the germline V gene are PRHDT and FYEKMQ (reference sequence). CDR3 nucleotide sequence: TGTGCCAGCAGCTTGGGACTAGCGGGAGGTTGGGAGCAGTACTTC. Residues: CASSLGLAGGWEQYF.